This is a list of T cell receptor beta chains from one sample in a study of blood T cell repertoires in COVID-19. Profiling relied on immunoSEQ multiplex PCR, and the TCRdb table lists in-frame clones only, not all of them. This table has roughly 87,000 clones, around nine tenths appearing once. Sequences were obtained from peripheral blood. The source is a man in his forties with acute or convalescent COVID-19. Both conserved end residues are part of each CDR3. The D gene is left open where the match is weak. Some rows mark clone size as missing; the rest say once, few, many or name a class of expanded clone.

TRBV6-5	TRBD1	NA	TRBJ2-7	TGTGCCAGCCGGGACAGAGGCTACGAGCAGTACTTC	CASRDRGYEQYF
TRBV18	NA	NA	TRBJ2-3	TGTGCCAGCTCACCCCGACCACAGTCGACCTTTACTAGCACAGATACGCAGTATTTT	CASSPRPQSTFTSTDTQYF
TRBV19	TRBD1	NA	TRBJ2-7	TGTGCCAGTAGTACCCGGACAGGAACCTACGAGCAGTACTTC	CASSTRTGTYEQYF
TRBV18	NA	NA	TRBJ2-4	TGTGCCAGCTCACCTTCACAGGACACCAAAAACATTCAGTACTTC	CASSPSQDTKNIQYF
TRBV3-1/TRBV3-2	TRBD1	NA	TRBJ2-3	TGTGCCAGCAGCCAAGGACAGGGATTTACAGATACGCAGTATTTT	CASSQGQGFTDTQYF
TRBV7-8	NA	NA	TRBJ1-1	TGTGCCAGCAGCTTAAATTCTCCCTTGAACACTGAAGCTTTCTTT	CASSLNSPLNTEAFF
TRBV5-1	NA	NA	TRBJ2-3	TGCGCCAGCAGCCCCGAGGGGCGGGGTAGCACAGATACGCAGTATTTT	CASSPEGRGSTDTQYF
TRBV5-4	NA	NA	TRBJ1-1	TGTGCCAGCAGCTTGGACTTGGGGCAGGGCACTGAAGCTTTCTTT	CASSLDLGQGTEAFF
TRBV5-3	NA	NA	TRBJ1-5	TGTGCCGGCAGGAATCAGCCCCAGCATTTT	CAGRNQPQHF
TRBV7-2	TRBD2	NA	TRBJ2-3	TGTGCCAGCAGCTTCCTAGCGGGGAGCACAGATACGCAGTATTTT	CASSFLAGSTDTQYF
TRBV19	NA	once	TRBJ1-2	TGTGCCAGTACCCCCAGGGATTCGATAGTCTATGGCTACACCTTC	CASTPRDSIVYGYTF
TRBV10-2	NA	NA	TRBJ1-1	TGCGCCAGCAGTGACCCGGGGGTGCGGACTGAAGCTTTCTTT	CASSDPGVRTEAFF
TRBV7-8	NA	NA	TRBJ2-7	TGTGCCAGCAGCTTAGTTGAGGGTGGTTACGAGCAGTACTTC	CASSLVEGGYEQYF
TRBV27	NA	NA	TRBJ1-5	TGTGCCAGCAGTTCCTCTCATCAGCCCCAGCATTTT	CASSSSHQPQHF
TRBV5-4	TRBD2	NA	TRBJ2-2	TGTGCCAGCAGCCCGGGACTAGCGGGGACCGGGGAGCTGTTTTTT	CASSPGLAGTGELFF
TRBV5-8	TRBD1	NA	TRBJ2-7	TGTGCCAGCAGCTATCAGGGACAGGGATATCCCCCGCAGTACTTC	CASSYQGQGYPPQYF